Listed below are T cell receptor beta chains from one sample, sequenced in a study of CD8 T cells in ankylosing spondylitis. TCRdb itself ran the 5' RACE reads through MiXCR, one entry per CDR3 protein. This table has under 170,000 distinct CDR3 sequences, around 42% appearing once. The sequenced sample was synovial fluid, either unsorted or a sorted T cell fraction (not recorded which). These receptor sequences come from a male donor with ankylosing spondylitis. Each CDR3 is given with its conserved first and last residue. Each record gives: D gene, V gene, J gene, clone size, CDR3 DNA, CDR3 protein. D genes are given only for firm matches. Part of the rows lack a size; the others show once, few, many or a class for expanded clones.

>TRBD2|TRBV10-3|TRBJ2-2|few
TGTGCCATCAGTGAAAGACCCGGGACTAGCGGGAGATGGAGGACCGGGGAGCTGTTTTTT
CAISERPGTSGRWRTGELFF
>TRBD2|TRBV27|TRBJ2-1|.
TGTGCCAGCAGTTTTGGGAGCGGGAGAGCTTACAATGAGCAGTTCTTC
CASSFGSGRAYNEQFF
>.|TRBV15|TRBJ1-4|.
TGTGCCACCAGCAGAGAGCCCGCTGCAACTAATGAAAAACTGTTTTTT
CATSREPAATNEKLFF
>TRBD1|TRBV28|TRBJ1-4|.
TGTGCCAGCAGTTACATACAGGGGGAGGAAAAACTGTTTTTT
CASSYIQGEEKLFF
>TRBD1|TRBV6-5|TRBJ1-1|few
TGTGCCAGCAGTTCATCCCGGCAGGGGGCATCGACTGAAGCTTTCTTT
CASSSSRQGASTEAFF
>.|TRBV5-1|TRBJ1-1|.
TGCGCCAGCAGCTTGGGCCCCTCATTGAACACTGAAGCTTTCTTT
CASSLGPSLNTEAFF
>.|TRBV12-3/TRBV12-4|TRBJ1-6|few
TGTGCCAGCAGTTTGGGGGATTATAATTCACCCCTCCACTTT
CASSLGDYNSPLHF
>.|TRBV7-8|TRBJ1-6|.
TGTGCCAGCAGCTTGGAGGGTTGGCCCCTCCACTTT
CASSLEGWPLHF
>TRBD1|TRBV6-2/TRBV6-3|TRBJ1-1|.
TGTGCCAGCAGTTACTCCGAAAATCCGGGACAGGATGACCCTGAAGCTTTCTTT
CASSYSENPGQDDPEAFF
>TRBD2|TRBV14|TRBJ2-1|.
TGTGCCAGCAGCCGAGGGACTATTTACAATGAGCAGTTCTTC
CASSRGTIYNEQFF
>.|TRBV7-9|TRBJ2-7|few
TGTGCCAGCAGCTTAAACCCTCCCTCCTACGAGCAGTACTTC
CASSLNPPSYEQYF
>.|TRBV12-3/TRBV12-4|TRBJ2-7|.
TGTGCCAGCAGTTTGAGGAAGGCGGGGCCCTCCTACGAGCAGTACTTC
CASSLRKAGPSYEQYF
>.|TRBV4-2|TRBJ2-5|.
TGTGCCAGCAGCTATCATCGACCGGGACATCCTTACCAAGAGACCCAGTACTTC
CASSYHRPGHPYQETQYF
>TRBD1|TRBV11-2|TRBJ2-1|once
TGTGCCAGCAGCTTCATAGGGGGCCATGAGCAGTTCTTC
CASSFIGGHEQFF
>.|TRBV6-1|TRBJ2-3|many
TGTGCCAGCAGTGAAGTAAGCGGCGGCCCAGATACGCAGTATTTT
CASSEVSGGPDTQYF
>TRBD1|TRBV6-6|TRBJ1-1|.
TGTGCCAGCAGTTGGACAGGACGAACTGAAGCTTTCTTT
CASSWTGRTEAFF
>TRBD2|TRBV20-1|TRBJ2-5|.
TGCAGTGCTAGGAGGGCTAGCGGGGGGGTGGGAGAGACCCAGTACTTC
CSARRASGGVGETQYF
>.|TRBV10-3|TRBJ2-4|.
TGTGCCATCAGTGAGTCGATAGCAGAAGCCAAAAACATTCAGTACTTC
CAISESIAEAKNIQYF
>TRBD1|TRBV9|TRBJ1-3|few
TGTGCCAGCAGCAGGACAGGATACCGAAACACCATATATTTT
CASSRTGYRNTIYF
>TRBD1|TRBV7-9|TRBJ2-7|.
TGTGCCAGCAGCTCGGACAGGACCTACGAGCAGTACTTC
CASSSDRTYEQYF
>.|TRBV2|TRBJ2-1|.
TGTGCCAGCAGTGAGGAGGGTAGCGCCAGCTCCTACAATGAGCAGTTCTTC
CASSEEGSASSYNEQFF
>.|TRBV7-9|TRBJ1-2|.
TGTGCCAGCAGCTTAGTTGGGACGGAGCATGGCTACACCTTC
CASSLVGTEHGYTF
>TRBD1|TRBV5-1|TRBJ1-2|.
TGCGCCAGCAGCCGACAGGGTAACTATGGCTACACCTTC
CASSRQGNYGYTF
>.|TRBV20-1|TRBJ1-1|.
TGCAGTGCTCGGAGTGGAAGTACGAACACTGAAGCTTTCTTT
CSARSGSTNTEAFF
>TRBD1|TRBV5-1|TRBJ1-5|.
TGCGCCAGCAGGTTGACAGGGACTGGAAATCAGCCCCAGCATTTT
CASRLTGTGNQPQHF
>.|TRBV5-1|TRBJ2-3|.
TGCGCCAGCAGCTTCTTCAAAATCGTGGGGACAGATACGCAGTATTTT
CASSFFKIVGTDTQYF
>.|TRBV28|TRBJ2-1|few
TGTGCCAGCAGTTTCGGGATGAATGAGCAGTTCTTC
CASSFGMNEQFF
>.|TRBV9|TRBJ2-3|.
TGTGCCAGCAGCGTAGCCACAGGCCTGCAGGCAGATACGCAGTATTTT
CASSVATGLQADTQYF
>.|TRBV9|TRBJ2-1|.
TGTGCCAGCAGCGTAGCTGGGTGGCGGGAGCAGTTCTTC
CASSVAGWREQFF
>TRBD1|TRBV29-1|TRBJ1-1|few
TGCAGCGTTGCCGATCGAGGCAGGGGGCGTGAAGCTTTCTTT
CSVADRGRGREAFF
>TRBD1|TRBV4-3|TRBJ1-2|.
TGCGCCAGCAGCCAAGATCGGGGACAGGGGGCCGACTATGGCTACACCTTC
CASSQDRGQGADYGYTF
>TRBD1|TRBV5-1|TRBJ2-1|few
TGCGCCAGCAGCTTGGCCGTGAACAGGGGCAATGAGCAGTTCTTC
CASSLAVNRGNEQFF
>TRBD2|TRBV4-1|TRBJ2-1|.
TGCGCCAGCAGCCAAATTAGCGGGGGCCTGTACAATGAGCAGTTCTTC
CASSQISGGLYNEQFF
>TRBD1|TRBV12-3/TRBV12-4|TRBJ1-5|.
TGTGCCAGCAGTTTATGGGACAGGGGCAGTCAGCCCCAGCATTTT
CASSLWDRGSQPQHF
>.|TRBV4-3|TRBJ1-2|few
TGCGCCAGCAGCCAAGATGGTGGGGGCCCCGGGTTGTCTAACTATGGCTACACCTTC
CASSQDGGGPGLSNYGYTF
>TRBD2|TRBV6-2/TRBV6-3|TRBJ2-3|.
TGTGCCAGCAGTTACGGAGCGGGAGTGTCCGATACGCAGTATTTT
CASSYGAGVSDTQYF
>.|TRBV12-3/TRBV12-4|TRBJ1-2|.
TGTGCCAGCAGTCCTAACGCCGGACACTTCTATGGCTACACCTTC
CASSPNAGHFYGYTF
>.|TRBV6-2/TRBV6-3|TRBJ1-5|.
TGTGCCAGCAGTTACTCCCACAGGGCGAATCAGCCCCAGCATTTT
CASSYSHRANQPQHF
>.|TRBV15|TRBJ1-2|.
TGTGCCACCAGCAGAGAAAATGGGGTCGGCTACACCTTC
CATSRENGVGYTF
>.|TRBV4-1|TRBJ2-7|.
TGCGCCAGCAGCCAAGAGGGGGAAGGGAACACCCCCTACGAGCAGTACTTC
CASSQEGEGNTPYEQYF